The subject of this entry is one TCR beta chain. What it binds is unknown. The record originates from a study of shared clonotypes between healthy human individuals. Study overall: Per donor, CD8 memory used one plate, CD8 naive used two, CD4 memory used three and CD4 naive used three. Overall study results and limits: Donors were few, which limited the genetic and exposure-history diversity represented.

The assay was run at deep level. Per the authors' pipeline: ImmunoSEQ junction-only sequences lacked quality scores, so their filtering differed. Clones were read by immunoSEQ multiplex PCR, and TCRdb kept only the in-frame ones, dropping some. Clonal size and the V and J genes are those of that table, whereas D and trimming came from the DNA. The sample contains more than 2 million clones, around 95% of which appear only once. CDR1 and CDR2 (germline): SGDLS, YYNGEE. The V and J ends lost 0 bases and 3 bases, in that order; junction bases with no gene match: 9. The CDR3 has 17 amino acids. This TCR derives from a man aged 18 to 29 in good health. This chain links TRBV9 with TRBJ2-5; TRBD1 matches at 9 bases. Sequenced sample: naive CD4+ T cells sorted from blood. Documented subset: CD45RA+ positively selected. The CDR3 reads CASSVAEFWTGEETQYF. CDR3 DNA: TGTGCCAGCAGCGTAGCTGAGTTTTGGACAGGGGAAGAGACCCAGTACTTC.